These T cell receptor beta chains were read from a single sample in a study of T cell responses to AZD1222 COVID-19 vaccine. The protocol was immunoSEQ multiplex PCR, while the TCRdb copy is restricted to in-frame clones and leaves out a portion. The sample lists under 150,000 clones; around 83% were seen once. The source material was peripheral blood, sampled on day 0 of MenACWY control vaccination. The receptors stem from an adult in good health. The CDR3 runs from the conserved cysteine through the conserved F or W. A D gene is named only where the DNA matches it firmly. Clone size appears in some rows only: once, few, many, or a class for an expanded clone.

J gene,D gene,V gene,clone size,CDR3 DNA,CDR3 protein
TRBJ1-1,TRBD1,TRBV2,-,TGTGCCAGCAGTCTCGACAGGGGCTCCTTGAACACTGAAGCTTTCTTT,CASSLDRGSLNTEAFF
TRBJ1-1,TRBD1,TRBV19,-,TGTGCCAGTAGGAGGGGGGGACAGCTACTGAACACTGAAGCTTTCTTT,CASRRGGQLLNTEAFF
TRBJ2-4,-,TRBV6-6,-,TGTGCCAGCAGTTACTCGATAGAAGGAAACATTCAGTACTTC,CASSYSIEGNIQYF
TRBJ2-6,-,TRBV28,-,TGTGCCAGCAGTTTCCCCCCAACAGCAGTTGGGGCCAACGTCCTGACTTTC,CASSFPPTAVGANVLTF
TRBJ2-7,-,TRBV18,-,TGTGCCAGCTCACCCACGTCCGGGACGGGAGCCTACGAGCAGTACTTC,CASSPTSGTGAYEQYF
TRBJ1-5,TRBD1,TRBV6-1,few,TGTGCCAGCAGTGAGTTGGACAGGTCTAGCAATCAGCCCCAGCATTTT,CASSELDRSSNQPQHF
TRBJ2-2,-,TRBV6-5,-,TGTGCCAGCAGTTACAACACCGGGGAGCTGTTTTTT,CASSYNTGELFF
TRBJ2-7,-,TRBV18,-,TGTGCCAGCTCACCAACCGGGACAACCTACGAGCAGTACTTC,CASSPTGTTYEQYF
TRBJ1-1,-,TRBV10-3,-,TGTGCCATCAGTGAGAGGAACACTGAAGCTTTCTTT,CAISERNTEAFF
TRBJ2-2,TRBD1,TRBV19,-,TGTGCCAGTAGTTCCACAGGGGGTTGGACCGGGGAGCTGTTTTTT,CASSSTGGWTGELFF
TRBJ1-4,-,TRBV19,-,TGTGCCAGTAGTAAAACGGACGGGCTTAATGAAAAACTGTTTTTT,CASSKTDGLNEKLFF
TRBJ2-3,-,TRBV9,many,TGTGCCAGCAGCGCCCTTGGGGGGGCCGGCACAGATACGCAGTATTTT,CASSALGGAGTDTQYF
TRBJ1-5,TRBD1,TRBV7-8,-,TGTGCCAGCAGCGCCCTAGGACAGGGAAATCAGCCCCAGCATTTT,CASSALGQGNQPQHF
TRBJ1-4,-,TRBV24-1,-,TGTGCCACCAGTGAGTCATACCCTTCGGGGGGCACTAATGAAAAACTGTTTTTT,CATSESYPSGGTNEKLFF
TRBJ1-5,TRBD1,TRBV27,-,TGTGCCAGCCGCCCTTTGACAGGGATGAGTTCGAGTCAGCCCCAGCATTTT,CASRPLTGMSSSQPQHF
TRBJ1-1,TRBD1,TRBV18,-,TGTGCCAGCCAAGAACAGGGGGCGCCTGCTTTCTTT,CASQEQGAPAFF
TRBJ2-6,TRBD2,TRBV7-2,-,TGTGCCAGCAGCACTGGACTAGCGGGGGGCGCTGGGGCCAACGTCCTGACTTTC,CASSTGLAGGAGANVLTF
TRBJ2-1,-,TRBV18,once,TGTGCCAGCTCCCCTGGGACTTCCTACAATGAGCAGTTCTTC,CASSPGTSYNEQFF
TRBJ1-1,-,TRBV20-1,-,TGCAGTGCTAGAGATGCGGGGAGGGCTTTCTTT,CSARDAGRAFF
TRBJ2-1,-,TRBV7-9,-,TGTGCCAGCAGCACCGCGGAGGGCCTTCCCTACAATGAGCAGTTCTTC,CASSTAEGLPYNEQFF
TRBJ2-2,TRBD1,TRBV24-1,once,TGTGCCACCAGTGCGTCTAGAGGGGGCTCCCCCGGGGAGCTGTTTTTT,CATSASRGGSPGELFF
TRBJ1-1,-,TRBV7-9,-,TGTGCCAGCAGCCGCTCGACCGGGGGTGAGGGAGCTTTCTTT,CASSRSTGGEGAFF
TRBJ1-2,-,TRBV9,-,TGTGCCAGCAGCGTAGAAGGGACCTCAGGCGGCTACACCTTC,CASSVEGTSGGYTF
TRBJ2-3,-,TRBV18,-,TGTGCCAGCTCATTCGACTTGGTAGATACGCAGTATTTT,CASSFDLVDTQYF
TRBJ2-2,-,TRBV7-7,-,TGTGCCAGCAGCTTAAGCTCAGGGAGAACCGGGGAGCTGTTTTTT,CASSLSSGRTGELFF
TRBJ2-5,TRBD1,TRBV10-2,-,TGCGCCAGCAGTCCGGGACAGGGGGCCGGGGAGACCCAGTACTTC,CASSPGQGAGETQYF
TRBJ2-3,-,TRBV5-6,-,TGTGCCAGCAGTTGGGATCGGAGCACAGATACGCAGTATTTT,CASSWDRSTDTQYF
TRBJ1-5,-,TRBV27,-,TGTGCCAGCAGTTCAACCCAGCCCCAGCATTTT,CASSSTQPQHF
TRBJ1-5,-,TRBV2,-,TGTGCCAGCAGTGAGGGCTTACCCAATCAGCCCCAGCATTTT,CASSEGLPNQPQHF
TRBJ1-3,TRBD1,TRBV5-5,-,TGTGCCAGCAGCTCCTACAGGGGTATTGGAAACACCATATATTTT,CASSSYRGIGNTIYF
TRBJ2-3,TRBD2,TRBV27,-,TGTGCCAGCAGTTTGAACGGGGGGGCCAGAGATACGCAGTATTTT,CASSLNGGARDTQYF
TRBJ2-7,TRBD1,TRBV4-1,once,TGCGCCAGCAGCCACCCGGGACAGGGGATCTACGAGCAGTACTTC,CASSHPGQGIYEQYF
TRBJ1-5,-,TRBV5-7,-,TGTGCCAGCTTGTGGGGACAGCCCCAGCATTTT,CASLWGQPQHF
TRBJ1-1,-,TRBV18,-,TGTGCCAGCCAGAAAACACAGAACACTGAAGCTTTCTTT,CASQKTQNTEAFF
TRBJ2-1,TRBD2,TRBV11-3,-,TGTGCCAGCAGCGTTAGCGGGGGGGCCTACAATGAGCAGTTCTTC,CASSVSGGAYNEQFF
TRBJ1-3,-,TRBV11-2,-,TGTGCCAGCAGCTTAGAGGCGGCCTCTGGAAACACCATATATTTT,CASSLEAASGNTIYF
TRBJ2-3,TRBD2,TRBV27,once,TGTGCCAGCAGTCGACTAGCGGGGGGGGCAGATACGCAGTATTTT,CASSRLAGGADTQYF
TRBJ1-4,TRBD1,TRBV5-1,-,TGCGCCAGCAGCGGGACAGGGAACAATGAAAAACTGTTTTTT,CASSGTGNNEKLFF
TRBJ2-5,-,TRBV15,once,TGTGCCACCAGCAGAGATTCGGCGGCTGCTGAGACCCAGTACTTC,CATSRDSAAAETQYF
TRBJ1-3,TRBD1,TRBV7-6,-,TGTGCCAGCCAACAGGGGGCGATTGGAAACACCATATATTTT,CASQQGAIGNTIYF
TRBJ2-5,TRBD1,TRBV11-2,-,TGTGCCAGCAGCTCGTGGGACAGGGGACAAGAGACCCAGTACTTC,CASSSWDRGQETQYF
TRBJ2-2,-,TRBV11-1,-,TGTGCCAGCAGCTCCTGGACCTACACCGGGGAGCTGTTTTTT,CASSSWTYTGELFF
TRBJ1-5,-,TRBV6-1,-,TGTGCCAGCAGTGATGGTGGTAGGAAAAATCAGCCCCAGCATTTT,CASSDGGRKNQPQHF
TRBJ1-2,-,TRBV23-1,-,TGCGCCAGCAGTCAATCCCACGGACGGCCTGGCTACACCTTC,CASSQSHGRPGYTF
TRBJ2-5,-,TRBV5-4,-,TGTGCCAGCAGCTTGGGTGTAGCCGGAAGCGAGACCCAGTACTTC,CASSLGVAGSETQYF
TRBJ2-3,TRBD2,TRBV9,-,TGTGCCAGCAGCGTAGACTTGATCGGGGGGGCAGCAGATACGCAGTATTTT,CASSVDLIGGAADTQYF
TRBJ2-1,TRBD2,TRBV2,-,TGTGCCAGCAGTGCTAGCGGGGTTTCCAGCTCCTACAATGAGCAGTTCTTC,CASSASGVSSSYNEQFF